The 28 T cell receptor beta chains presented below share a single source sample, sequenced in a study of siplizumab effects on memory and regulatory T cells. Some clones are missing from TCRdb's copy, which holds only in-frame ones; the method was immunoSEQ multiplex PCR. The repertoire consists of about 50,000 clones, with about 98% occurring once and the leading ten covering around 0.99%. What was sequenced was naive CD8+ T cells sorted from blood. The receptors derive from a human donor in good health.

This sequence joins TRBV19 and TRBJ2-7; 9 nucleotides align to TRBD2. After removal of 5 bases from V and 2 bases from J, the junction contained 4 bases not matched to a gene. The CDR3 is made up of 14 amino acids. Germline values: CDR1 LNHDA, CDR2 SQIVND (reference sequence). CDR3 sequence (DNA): TGTGCCAGTAGTCCTCTAGCGGGACCCTACGAGCAGTACTTC. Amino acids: CASSPLAGPYEQYF.

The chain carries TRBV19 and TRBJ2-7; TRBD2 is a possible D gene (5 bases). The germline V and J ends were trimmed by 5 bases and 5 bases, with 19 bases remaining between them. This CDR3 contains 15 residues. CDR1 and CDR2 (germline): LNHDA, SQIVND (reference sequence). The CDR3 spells CASSSPFGEHNEQYF. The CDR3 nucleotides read TGTGCCAGTAGTTCTCCCTTCGGGGAGCACAACGAGCAGTACTTC. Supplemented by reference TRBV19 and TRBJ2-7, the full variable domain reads DGGITQSPKYLFRKEGQNVTLSCEQNLNHDAMYWYRQDPGQGLRLIYYSQIVNDFQKGDIAEGYSVSREKKESFPLTVTSAQKNPTAFYLCASSSPFGEHNEQYFGPGTRLTVT.

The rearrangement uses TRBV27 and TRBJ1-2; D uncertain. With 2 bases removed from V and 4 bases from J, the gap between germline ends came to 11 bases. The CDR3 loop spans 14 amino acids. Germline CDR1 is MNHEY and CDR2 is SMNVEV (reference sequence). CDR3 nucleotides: TGTGCCAGCAGTTTAAGGTCTACGGGCTATGGCTACACCTTC. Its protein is CASSLRSTGYGYTF.

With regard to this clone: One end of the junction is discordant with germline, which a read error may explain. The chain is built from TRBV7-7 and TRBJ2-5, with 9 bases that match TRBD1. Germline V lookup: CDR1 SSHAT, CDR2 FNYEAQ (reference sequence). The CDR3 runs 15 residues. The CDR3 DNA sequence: TGTGCTAGCAGCCTCACCCCGGGACAGGGCAAGACCCAGTACTTC. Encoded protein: CASSLTPGQGKTQYF.

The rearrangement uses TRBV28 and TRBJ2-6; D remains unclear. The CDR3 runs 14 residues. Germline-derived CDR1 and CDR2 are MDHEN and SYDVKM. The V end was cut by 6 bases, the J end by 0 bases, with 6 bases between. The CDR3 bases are TGTGCCAGCAGGGGTCGCTCTGGGGCCAACGTCCTGACTTTC. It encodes CASRGRSGANVLTF.

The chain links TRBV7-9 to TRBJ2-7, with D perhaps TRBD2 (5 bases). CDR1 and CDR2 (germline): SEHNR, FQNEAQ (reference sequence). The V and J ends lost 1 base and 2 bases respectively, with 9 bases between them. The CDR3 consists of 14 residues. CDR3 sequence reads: CASSLGSVTYEQYF. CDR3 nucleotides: TGTGCCAGCAGCTTAGGTAGCGTCACCTACGAGCAGTACTTC.

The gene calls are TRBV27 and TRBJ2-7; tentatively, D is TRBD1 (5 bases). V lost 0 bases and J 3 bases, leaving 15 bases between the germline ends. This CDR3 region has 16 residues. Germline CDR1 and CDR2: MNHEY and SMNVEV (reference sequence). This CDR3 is CASSLSNGAGRYEQYF. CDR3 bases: TGTGCCAGCAGTTTATCGAATGGCGCAGGGCGCTACGAGCAGTACTTC.

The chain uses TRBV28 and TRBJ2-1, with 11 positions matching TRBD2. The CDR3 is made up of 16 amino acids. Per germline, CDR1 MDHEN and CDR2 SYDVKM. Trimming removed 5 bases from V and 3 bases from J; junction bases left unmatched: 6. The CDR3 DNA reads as TGTGCCAGCAGTAGGGGACTAGCGGACTTCTACAATGAGCAGTTCTTC. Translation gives CASSRGLADFYNEQFF.

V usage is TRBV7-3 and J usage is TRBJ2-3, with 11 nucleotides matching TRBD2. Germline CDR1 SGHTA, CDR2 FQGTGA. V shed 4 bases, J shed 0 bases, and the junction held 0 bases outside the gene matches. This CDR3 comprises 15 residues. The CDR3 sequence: CASSWTSGSTDTQYF. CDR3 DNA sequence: TGTGCCAGCAGCTGGACTAGCGGGAGCACAGATACGCAGTATTTT.

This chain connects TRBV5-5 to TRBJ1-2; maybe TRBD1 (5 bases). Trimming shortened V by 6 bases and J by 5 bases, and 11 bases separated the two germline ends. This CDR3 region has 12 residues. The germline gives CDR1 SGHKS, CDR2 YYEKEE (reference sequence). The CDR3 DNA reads TGTGCCAGCATTGACAGCAAGTATGGCTACACCTTC. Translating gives CASIDSKYGYTF.

This CDR3 reads CASSQATGNTEAFF. The CDR3 bases are TGTGCCAGCAGCCAAGCGACAGGGAACACTGAAGCTTTCTTT. V and J are TRBV14 and TRBJ1-1, with D perhaps TRBD1 (6 bases). The germline V gene encodes CDR1 SGHDN and CDR2 FVKESK. There are 14 residues in the CDR3. V lost 1 base and J lost 1, with 7 bases in between.

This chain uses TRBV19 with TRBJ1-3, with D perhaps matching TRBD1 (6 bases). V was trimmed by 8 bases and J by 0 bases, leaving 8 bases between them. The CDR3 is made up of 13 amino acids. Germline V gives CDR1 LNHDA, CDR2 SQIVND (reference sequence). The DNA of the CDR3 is TGTGCCAGTTCAGGGGACTCTGGAAACACCATATATTTT. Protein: CASSGDSGNTIYF.

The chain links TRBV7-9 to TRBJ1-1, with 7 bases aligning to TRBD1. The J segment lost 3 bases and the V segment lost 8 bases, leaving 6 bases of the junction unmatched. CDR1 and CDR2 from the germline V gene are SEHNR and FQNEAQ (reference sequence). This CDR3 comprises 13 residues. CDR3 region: CASSGQEDTEAFF. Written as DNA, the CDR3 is TGTGCCAGCTCCGGACAGGAGGACACTGAAGCTTTCTTT.

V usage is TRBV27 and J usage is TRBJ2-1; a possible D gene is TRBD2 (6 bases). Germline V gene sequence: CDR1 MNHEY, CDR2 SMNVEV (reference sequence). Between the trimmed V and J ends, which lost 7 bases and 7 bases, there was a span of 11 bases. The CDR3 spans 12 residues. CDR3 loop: CASKEGTNEQFF. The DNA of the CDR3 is TGTGCCAGCAAGGAGGGAACGAATGAGCAGTTCTTC.

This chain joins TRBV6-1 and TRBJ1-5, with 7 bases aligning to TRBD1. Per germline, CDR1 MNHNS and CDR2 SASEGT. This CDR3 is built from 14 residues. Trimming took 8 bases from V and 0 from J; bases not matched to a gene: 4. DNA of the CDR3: TGTGCCAGCGAAGGGACAGTTAGCAATCAGCCCCAGCATTTT. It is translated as CASEGTVSNQPQHF.

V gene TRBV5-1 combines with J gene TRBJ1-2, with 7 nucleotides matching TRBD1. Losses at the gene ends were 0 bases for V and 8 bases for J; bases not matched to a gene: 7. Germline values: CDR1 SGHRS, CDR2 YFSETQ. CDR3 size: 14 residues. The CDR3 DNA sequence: TGCGCCAGCAGCTTGGGACAGGGCATGAGAGGCTACACCTTC. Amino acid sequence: CASSLGQGMRGYTF.

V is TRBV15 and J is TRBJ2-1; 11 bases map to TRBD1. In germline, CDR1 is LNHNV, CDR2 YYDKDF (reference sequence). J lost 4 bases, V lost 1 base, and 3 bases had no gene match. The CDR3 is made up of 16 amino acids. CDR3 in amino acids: CATSRGRDRGYNEQFF. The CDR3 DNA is TGTGCCACCAGCAGAGGAAGGGACAGGGGGTACAATGAGCAGTTCTTC. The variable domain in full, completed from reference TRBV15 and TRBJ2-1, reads DAMVIQNPRYQVTQFGKPVTLSCSQTLNHNVMYWYQQKSSQAPKLLFHYYDKDFNNEADTPDNFQSRRPNTSFCFLDIRSPGLGDTAMYLCATSRGRDRGYNEQFFGPGTRLTVL.

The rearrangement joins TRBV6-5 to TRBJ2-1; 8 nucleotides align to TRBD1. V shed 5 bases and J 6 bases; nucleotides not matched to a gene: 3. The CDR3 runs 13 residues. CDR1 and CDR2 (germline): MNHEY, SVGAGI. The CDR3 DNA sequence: TGTGCCAGCAGTGGACAGGGTGGCAATGAGCAGTTCTTC. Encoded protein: CASSGQGGNEQFF.

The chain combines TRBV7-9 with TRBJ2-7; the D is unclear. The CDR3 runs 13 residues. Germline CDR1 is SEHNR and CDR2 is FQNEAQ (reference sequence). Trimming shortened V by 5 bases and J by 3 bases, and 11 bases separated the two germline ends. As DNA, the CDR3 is TGTGCCAGCAGCCCCGGATCGAACTACGAGCAGTACTTC. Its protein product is CASSPGSNYEQYF.

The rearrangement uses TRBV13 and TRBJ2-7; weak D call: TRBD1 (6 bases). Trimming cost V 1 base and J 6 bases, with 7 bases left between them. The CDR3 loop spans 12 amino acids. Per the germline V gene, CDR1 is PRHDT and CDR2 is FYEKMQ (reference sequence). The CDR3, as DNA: TGTGCCAGCAGCTTAGAAGGGGGCGAGCAGTACTTC. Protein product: CASSLEGGEQYF.

The CDR3 region is CASSFFGLAGGELFF. The CDR3 DNA reads TGTGCCAGCAGTTTTTTCGGACTAGCGGGCGGGGAGCTGTTTTTT. V and J are TRBV6-5 and TRBJ2-2; TRBD2 aligns across 11 bases. With 4 bases clipped from V and 7 bases from J, the junction kept 5 bases outside the gene matches. CDR3 length: 15 residues. From germline, CDR1 is MNHEY and CDR2 SVGAGI.

DNA for the CDR3: TGTGCCAGCAGTTACCTCGAAGAGGAGACCCAGTACTTC. Encoded protein: CASSYLEEETQYF. The chain combines TRBV6-5 with TRBJ2-5; D gene uncertain. The CDR3 has 13 amino acids. Germline assignment: CDR1 MNHEY and CDR2 SVGAGI. The germline V and J ends were trimmed by 2 bases and 5 bases, with 9 bases remaining between them.

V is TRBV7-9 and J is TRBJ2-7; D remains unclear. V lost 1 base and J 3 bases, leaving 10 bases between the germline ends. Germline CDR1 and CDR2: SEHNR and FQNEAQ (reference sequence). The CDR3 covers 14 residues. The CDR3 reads CASSLDGRNYEQYF. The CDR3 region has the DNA TGTGCCAGCAGCTTAGATGGGCGTAACTACGAGCAGTACTTC.

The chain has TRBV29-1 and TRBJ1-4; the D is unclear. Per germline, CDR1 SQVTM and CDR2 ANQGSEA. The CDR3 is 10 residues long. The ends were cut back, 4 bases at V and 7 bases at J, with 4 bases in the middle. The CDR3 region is CSVGGEKLFF. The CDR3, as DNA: TGCAGCGTTGGAGGTGAAAAACTGTTTTTT.

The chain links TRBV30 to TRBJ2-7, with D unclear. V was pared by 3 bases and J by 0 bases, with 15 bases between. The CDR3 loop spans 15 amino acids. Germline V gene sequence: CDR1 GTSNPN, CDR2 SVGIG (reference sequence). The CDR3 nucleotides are TGTGCCTGGAGCCCTTACCACACCCGCTCCTACGAGCAGTACTTC. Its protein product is CAWSPYHTRSYEQYF.

The CDR3 sequence is CASSFRGCEKLFF. CDR3 bases: TGTGCCAGCAGCTTCCGGGGGTGTGAAAAACTGTTTTTT. The rearrangement joins TRBV11-3 to TRBJ1-4; weak D call: TRBD1 (5 bases). Germline V gives CDR1 SGHNT, CDR2 YENEEA. Trimming took 3 bases from V and 7 from J, leaving 9 bases between them. The CDR3 is 13 amino acids.

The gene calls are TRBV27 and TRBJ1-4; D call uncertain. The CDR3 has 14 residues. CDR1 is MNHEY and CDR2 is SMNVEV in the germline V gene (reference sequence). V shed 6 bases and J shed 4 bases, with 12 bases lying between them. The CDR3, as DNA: TGTGCCAGCAGAAAATACGGGAGTAATGAAAAACTGTTTTTT. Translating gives CASRKYGSNEKLFF.

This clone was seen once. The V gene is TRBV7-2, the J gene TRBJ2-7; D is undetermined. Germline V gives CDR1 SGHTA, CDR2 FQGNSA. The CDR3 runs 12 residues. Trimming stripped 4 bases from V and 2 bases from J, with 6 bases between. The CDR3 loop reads CASSYSAYEQYF. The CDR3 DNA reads TGTGCCAGCAGCTACAGTGCCTACGAGCAGTACTTC.